The TCR beta chain described here comes from a study of cytomegalovirus exposure and HLA in healthy donors. Study-wide findings and caveats: Fewer N-insertions than the roughly 670-donor mean were reportedly shown by an Asian-associated ancestry cluster in a later analysis. A later examination showed that TCR association rates differed by HLA locus, with DRB1 most and HLA-C fewest.

The study ran its PCR with 60 Vbeta and 13 Jbeta primers. As originally analysed: A follow-up analysis tallied around 76 million unique TCR beta chains, roughly 9.9 million shared. Repertoires were generated with immunoSEQ multiplex PCR, while TCRdb's copy carries only in-frame clones and drops some. The V and J calls and clone size come from that table; D and trimming were worked out from the DNA. The sample lists roughly 150,000 clones, roughly 84% occurring once. The germline CDR1 and CDR2 sequences are SQVTM and ANQGSEA. V lost 3 bases, J lost 1 base, and 6 bases lay in between. This CDR3 is 12 amino acids long. This clone was counted a few times. Its antigen is currently unknown.

Sequenced input: PBMCs. This receptor was obtained from a man aged 30-40 years in good health and CMV-seropositive. V is TRBV29-1 and J is TRBJ1-1; TRBD1 is a possible D gene (5 bases). CDR3 nucleotides: TGCAGCGTTGATGACAGGAACACTGAAGCTTTCTTT. Its protein is CSVDDRNTEAFF.